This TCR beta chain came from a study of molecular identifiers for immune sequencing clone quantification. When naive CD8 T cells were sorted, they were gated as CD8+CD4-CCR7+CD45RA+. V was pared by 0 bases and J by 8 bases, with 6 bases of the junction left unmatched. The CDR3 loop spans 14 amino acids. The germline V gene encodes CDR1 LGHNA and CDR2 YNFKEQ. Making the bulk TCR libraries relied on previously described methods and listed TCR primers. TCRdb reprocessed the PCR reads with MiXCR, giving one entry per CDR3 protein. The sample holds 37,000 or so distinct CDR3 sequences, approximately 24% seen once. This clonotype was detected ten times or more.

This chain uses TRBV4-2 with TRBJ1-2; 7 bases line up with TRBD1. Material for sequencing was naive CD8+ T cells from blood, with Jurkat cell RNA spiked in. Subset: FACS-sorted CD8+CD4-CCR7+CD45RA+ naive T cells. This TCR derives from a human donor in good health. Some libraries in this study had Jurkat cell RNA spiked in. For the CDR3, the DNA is TGTGCCAGCAGCCAAGATGTAGGGGGCCGAGGCTACACCTTC. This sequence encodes CASSQDVGGRGYTF.